This T cell receptor beta chain was captured by sequencing in a study of CD8+ T cells in alopecia areata. RNA was isolated and reverse transcribed to cDNA, the sequencing template. Clones were read by immunoSEQ multiplex PCR, and TCRdb kept only the in-frame ones, dropping some. The sample contains under 200,000 clones, under 70% of which appear only once. For this clone: What it binds is unknown.

Sample treatment: oral pan-JAK inhibitor, 5-10 mg twice daily. It was from alopecia areata patients that lesional scalp punch biopsies and peripheral blood were collected. Study-level findings and limits: Resident alphabeta T-cell populations of normal skin are likewise subject to sequencing in scalp samples. Higher clonality was seen in lesional scalp than in normal scalp, especially in alopecia totalis/universalis.

This TCR came from a human donor with alopecia areata. The source was CD4+ T cells sorted from blood, collected at week 4, from a patient treated with tofacitinib.

CDR3 loop: CAWSAIGGADTQYF. The CDR3 nucleotides read TGTGCCTGGAGTGCCATAGGGGGTGCAGATACGCAGTATTTT. This sequence joins TRBV30 and TRBJ2-3; D may be TRBD1 (6 bases). Germline V gene data show CDR1 as GTSNPN and CDR2 as SVGIG (reference sequence). The V end lost 1 base, the J end lost 4 bases, and 12 bases lay between the germline ends. CDR3 length: 14 residues.